Below, one T cell receptor (beta chain) is given with its context. What this receptor recognizes is not known. Base qualities were left out, and no much larger clone turns up one base away. V loses 2 bases at its end and J loses 0 bases; junction bases beyond the gene matches: 3. The CDR3 holds 17 amino acids from the cysteine to the phenylalanine. Only the CDR3 part of the read is kept: 51 bases, read in frame from the first base. The germline V gene specifies LGHNA as CDR1 and YNFKEQ as CDR2. The data are from a study of T-cell reconstitution after alpha-beta-depleted transplantation in children (dated by TCRdb to between 2015 and 2016). About the full investigation: Using TCR repertoire profiling, the study quantitatively followed how T-cell immune reconstitution unfolded in children after TCRalphabeta/CD19-depleted allogeneic hematopoietic cell transplantation.

The treatment or condition label corresponds to: allogeneic hematopoietic cell transplantation with graft depleted of TCRalphabeta T cells and CD19 B cells. The children who served as transplant recipients had been given grafts of TCRalphabeta/CD19-depleted allogeneic hematopoietic cells. The library was made by PCR. Sequencer: Illumina HiSeq 2500. TCR libraries were prepared with molecular barcoding, using unique molecular identifiers to normalize TCRbeta repertoire quantification. TCRdb applied fastp at Q25 and MiXCR to the public reads, then kept only in-frame beta chains. Each entry is one CDR3 protein sequence, shown with its most common DNA and genes. The sample table records 200,000 to 250,000 distinct CDR3 sequences; about 25% of these occur just once. Of the sample, 2% to 3% falls within the top ten clones. Results the study describes overall, beyond this receptor: In some patients, the high TCRbeta diversity seen at day 60 was put down to recipient T cells and intrathymic progenitors that had survived conditioning. Over subsequent months, a decline in hyperexpanded clone frequencies was noted, and after one year, T-cell counts and TCRbeta diversity were mostly ascribed to newly produced T cells. The apparently early recovery of alphabetaT-cell counts about two months after transplant reportedly depended on only several hundred rapidly expanded clones that came from non-depleted graft cells.

The rearrangement joined TRBV4-2 to TRBJ2-5, and 13 bases in between align with TRBD2. This clonotype was sampled from a girl aged 2 to 10 with Fanconi anemia, due to receive a stem cell transplant. The sample in question was PBMCs, obtained before TCRalphabeta/CD19-depleted stem cell transplant. In nucleotides, the sequence is TGTGCCAGCAGCCAACCTGGGACTAGCGGGAACCAAGAGACCCAGTACTTC. This translates into CASSQPGTSGNQETQYF.